This passage covers 6 T cell receptor beta chains from one sample sequenced in a study of human CD4 T cells and Enterobacteriaceae. After 6-7 days, proliferating activated T cells were FACS-sorted as CFSE-low CD25+ ICOS+ cells. Memory CD4+ T cells were CFSE-labeled and cultured 2:1 with antigen-pulsed autologous monocytes. Sorting took every CD4+ cell except CD45RA+CCR7+CD95- naive cells, reaching over 95% purity. Assay: immunoSEQ multiplex PCR; the TCRdb copy retains only in-frame clones and omits some. The sample shows more than 1,000 clones, 45% to 55% of them seen only once. Sequencing used bacteria-reactive CD4+ T cells grown in culture. The subset denotes: CFSE-low proliferating memory CD4 T cells sorted after in vitro stimulation with a heat-inactivated bacterium or M. tuberculosis lysate. These receptors all stem from a human donor in good health.

This clone was observed a handful of times. The chain carries TRBV7-2 and TRBJ1-2; TRBD1 aligns across 8 bases. Germline V gene lookup returns CDR1 SGHTA and CDR2 FQGNSA. This CDR3 comprises 14 residues. J lost 2 bases, V lost 5 bases, and 4 bases had no gene match. CDR3 sequence (DNA): TGTGCCAGCAGCGGCGGGACAGGAAACTATGGCTACACCTTC. It codes for CASSGGTGNYGYTF.

The genes are TRBV7-3 and TRBJ2-7; the match to TRBD2 covers 7 bases. The length of the CDR3 is 14 residues. Trimming cost V 3 bases and J 1 base; bases outside gene matches: 3. Looked up from germline, CDR1 is SGHTA and CDR2 is FQGTGA. Here the CDR3 reads CASSLGGGSYEQYF. The CDR3 region has the DNA TGTGCCAGCAGCTTGGGCGGGGGATCCTACGAGCAGTACTTC.

This rearrangement joins TRBV7-2 to TRBJ2-7; D may be TRBD1 or TRBD2 (5 bases each). CDR1 SGHTA and CDR2 FQGNSA come from the germline V gene. Trimming left V 2 bases short and J 2 bases short, with 10 bases between. This CDR3 is 14 amino acids long. The CDR3 spells CASSLLGEPYEQYF. CDR3 nucleotide sequence: TGTGCCAGCAGCTTATTGGGGGAACCCTACGAGCAGTACTTC.

The genes are TRBV7-2 and TRBJ2-5, with 8 bases aligning to TRBD1. With V trimmed by 3 bases and J by 4 bases, 7 bases remained unmatched. Germline-derived CDR1 and CDR2 are SGHTA and FQGNSA. The CDR3 is 15 residues long. Here the CDR3 reads CASSLTGVGLETQYF. CDR3 DNA: TGTGCCAGCAGCTTGACAGGGGTTGGGTTAGAGACCCAGTACTTC.

This chain joins TRBV5-1 and TRBJ2-5, with 10 positions matching TRBD2. The germline CDR1 and CDR2 sequences are SGHRS and YFSETQ. V gave up 5 bases and J gave up 3 bases; unmatched junction bases: 4. CDR3 length: 14 residues. CDR3 amino acids: CASRQRGGEETQYF. DNA for the CDR3: TGCGCCAGCAGACAGCGGGGGGGTGAAGAGACCCAGTACTTC.

This clone rates as medium-sized. V usage is TRBV5-1 and J usage is TRBJ2-1, with TRBD2 matching 9 bases. V lost 0 bases to trimming and J lost 7 bases; unmatched junction nucleotides: 8. The CDR3 covers 16 residues. Germline loops: CDR1 SGHRS, CDR2 YFSETQ. CDR3 sequence: CASSLAPGTSLNEQFF. The CDR3 nucleotides read TGCGCCAGCAGCTTGGCCCCCGGGACTAGCTTAAATGAGCAGTTCTTC.